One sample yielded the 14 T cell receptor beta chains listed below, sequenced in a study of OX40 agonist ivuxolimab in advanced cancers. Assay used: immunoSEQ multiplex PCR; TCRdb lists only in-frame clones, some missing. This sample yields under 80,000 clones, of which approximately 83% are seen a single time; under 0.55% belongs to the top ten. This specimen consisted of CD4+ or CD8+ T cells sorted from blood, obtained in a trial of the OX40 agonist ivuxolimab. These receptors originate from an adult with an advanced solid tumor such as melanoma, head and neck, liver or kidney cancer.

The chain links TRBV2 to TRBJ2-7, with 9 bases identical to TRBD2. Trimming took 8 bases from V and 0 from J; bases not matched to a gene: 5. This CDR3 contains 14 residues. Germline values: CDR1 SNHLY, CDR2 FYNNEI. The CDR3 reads CASRSSGASYEQYF. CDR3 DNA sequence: TGTGCCAGCCGATCTAGCGGGGCCTCCTACGAGCAGTACTTC.

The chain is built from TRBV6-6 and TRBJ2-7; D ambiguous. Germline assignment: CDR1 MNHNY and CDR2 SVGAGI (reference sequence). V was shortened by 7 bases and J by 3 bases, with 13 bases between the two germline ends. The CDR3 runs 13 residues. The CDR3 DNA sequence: TGTGCCAGCACCCCCCCCGGAGTCTACGAGCAGTACTTC. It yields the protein CASTPPGVYEQYF.

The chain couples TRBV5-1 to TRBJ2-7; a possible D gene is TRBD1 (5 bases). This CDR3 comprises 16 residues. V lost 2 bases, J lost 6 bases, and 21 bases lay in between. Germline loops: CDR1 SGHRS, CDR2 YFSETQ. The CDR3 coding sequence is TGCGCCAGCAGCTTATCGTTACATGGGGCTTTGGGCGAGCAGTACTTC. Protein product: CASSLSLHGALGEQYF.

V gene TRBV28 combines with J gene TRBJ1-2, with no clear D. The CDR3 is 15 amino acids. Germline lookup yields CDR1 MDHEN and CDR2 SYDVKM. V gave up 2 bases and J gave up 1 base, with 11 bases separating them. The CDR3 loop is CASSLGRRDNYGYTF. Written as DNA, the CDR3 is TGTGCCAGCAGTTTAGGACGGAGGGATAACTATGGCTACACCTTC.

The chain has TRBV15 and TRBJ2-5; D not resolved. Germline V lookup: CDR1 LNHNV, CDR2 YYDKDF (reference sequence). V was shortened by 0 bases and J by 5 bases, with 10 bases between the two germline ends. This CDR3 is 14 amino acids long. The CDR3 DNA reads TGTGCCACCAGCAGAGATCTGGACGGGGAGACCCAGTACTTC. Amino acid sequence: CATSRDLDGETQYF.

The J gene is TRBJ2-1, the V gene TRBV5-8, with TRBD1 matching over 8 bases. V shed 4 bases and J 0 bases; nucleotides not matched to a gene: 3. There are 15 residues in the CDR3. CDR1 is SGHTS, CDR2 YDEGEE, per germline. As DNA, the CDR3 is TGTGCCAGCAGCCACAGGGGGAACTCCTACAATGAGCAGTTCTTC. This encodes CASSHRGNSYNEQFF.

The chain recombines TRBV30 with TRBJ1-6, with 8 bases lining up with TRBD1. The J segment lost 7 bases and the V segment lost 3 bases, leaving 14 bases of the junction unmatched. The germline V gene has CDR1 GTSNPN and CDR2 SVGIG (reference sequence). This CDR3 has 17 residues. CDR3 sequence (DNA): TGTGCCTGGAGCCTCAGGCGGACAGGGCCTCCAAATTCACCCCTCCACTTT. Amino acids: CAWSLRRTGPPNSPLHF.

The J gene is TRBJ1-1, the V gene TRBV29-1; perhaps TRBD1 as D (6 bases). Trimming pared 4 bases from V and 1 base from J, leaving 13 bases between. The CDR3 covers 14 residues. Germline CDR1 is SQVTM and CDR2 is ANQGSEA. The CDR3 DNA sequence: TGCAGCGTTGGCGGGGGGGCGAGGAACACTGAAGCTTTCTTT. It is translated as CSVGGGARNTEAFF.

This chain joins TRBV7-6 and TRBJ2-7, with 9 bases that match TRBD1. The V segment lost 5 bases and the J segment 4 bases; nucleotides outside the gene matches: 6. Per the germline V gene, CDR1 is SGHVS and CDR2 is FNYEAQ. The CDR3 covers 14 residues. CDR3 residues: CASSPRDRAYEQYF. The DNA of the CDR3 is TGTGCCAGCAGCCCCCGGGACAGGGCGTACGAGCAGTACTTC.

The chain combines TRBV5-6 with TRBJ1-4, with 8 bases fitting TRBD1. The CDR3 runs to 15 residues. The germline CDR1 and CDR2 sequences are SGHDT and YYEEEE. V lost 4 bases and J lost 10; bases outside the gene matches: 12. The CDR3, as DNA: TGTGCCAGCAGCCAAATGGACAGGGCGTTTCGAAAACTGTTTTTT. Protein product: CASSQMDRAFRKLFF. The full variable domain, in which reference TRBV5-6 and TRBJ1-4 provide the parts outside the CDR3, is DAGVTQSPTHLIKTRGQQVTLRCSPKSGHDTVSWYQQALGQGPQFIFQYYEEEERQRGNFPDRFSGHQFPNYSSELNVNALLLGDSALYLCASSQMDRAFRKLFFGSGTQLSVL.

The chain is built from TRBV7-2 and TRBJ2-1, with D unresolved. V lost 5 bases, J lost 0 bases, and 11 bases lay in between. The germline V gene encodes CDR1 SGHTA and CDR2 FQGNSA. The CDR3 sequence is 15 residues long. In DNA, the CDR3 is TGTGCCAGCAGCCCGCAGAGGCACTCCTACAATGAGCAGTTCTTC. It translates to CASSPQRHSYNEQFF.

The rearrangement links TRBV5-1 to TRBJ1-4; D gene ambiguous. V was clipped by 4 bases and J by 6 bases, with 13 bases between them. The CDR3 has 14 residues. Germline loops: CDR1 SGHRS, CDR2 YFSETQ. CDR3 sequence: CASSPGNGDEKLFF. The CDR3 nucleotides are TGCGCCAGCAGCCCGGGAAATGGGGATGAAAAACTGTTTTTT.

The CDR3 loop is CASTPSYGGTDTQYF. The CDR3 region has the DNA TGTGCCAGCACCCCGAGCTACGGGGGCACAGATACGCAGTATTTT. The chain employs TRBV7-2 and TRBJ2-3; D possibly corresponds to TRBD2 (5 bases). The V gene's germline CDR1 is SGHTA and CDR2 FQGNSA. The length of the CDR3 is 15 residues. Trimming pared 7 bases from V and 1 base from J, leaving 15 bases between.

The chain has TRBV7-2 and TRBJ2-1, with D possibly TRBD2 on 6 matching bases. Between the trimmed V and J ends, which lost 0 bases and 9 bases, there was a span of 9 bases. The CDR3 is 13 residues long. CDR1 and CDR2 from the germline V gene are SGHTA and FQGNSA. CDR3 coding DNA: TGTGCCAGCAGCTTAGCGGGAGGAGCTGAGCAGTTCTTC. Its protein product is CASSLAGGAEQFF.